One sample yielded the 2 T cell receptor beta chains listed below, sequenced in a study of T cell responses to AZD1222 COVID-19 vaccine. Repertoires were generated with immunoSEQ multiplex PCR, while TCRdb's copy carries only in-frame clones and drops some. The sample records some 130,000 clones, under 90% being singletons. Source: peripheral blood, taken on day 0 of AZD1222 vaccination. These receptors originate from an adult in good health.

The CDR3 loop reads CASSGRESYNEQFF. CDR3 nucleotides: TGTGCCAGTAGTGGCAGGGAGTCCTACAATGAGCAGTTCTTC. V and J are TRBV19 and TRBJ2-1; possibly TRBD1 or TRBD2 for D (5 bases each). The CDR3 is made up of 14 amino acids. Trimming pared 5 bases from V and 1 base from J, leaving 9 bases between. CDR1 is LNHDA, CDR2 SQIVND, per germline (reference sequence).

The chain couples TRBV29-1 to TRBJ2-3; 9 bases match TRBD2. The CDR3 loop spans 14 amino acids. CDR1 and CDR2 from the germline V gene are SQVTM and ANQGSEA. Trimming removed 6 bases from V and 4 bases from J; junction bases left unmatched: 8. The CDR3: CSVGGTSRPDTQYF. CDR3 nucleotides: TGCAGCGTCGGTGGGACTAGCAGGCCAGATACGCAGTATTTT.